This is a list of T cell receptor beta chains from one sample in a study of T-cell memory formation after mild COVID-19. Each CDR3 protein gets one entry after TCRdb re-called the 5' RACE reads with MiXCR. This table has hundreds of thousands of distinct CDR3 sequences, more than 15% appearing once. Sequenced material: PBMCs or a T cell subset sorted from them (not recorded which). The receptors shown here come from a man aged 18-30 years who had mild COVID-19 (a few samples of this study predate the infection). Cell type and time point are not known. The CDR3 runs from the conserved cysteine through the conserved F or W. D genes are given only for firm matches. The size field is filled for only some rows; it gives once, few, many or a size class.

>TRBV5-1|TRBD1|16|NA|TRBJ2-2
CASSFIGQGASGELFF
TGCGCCAGCAGCTTCATTGGACAGGGGGCCTCCGGGGAGCTGTTTTTT
>TRBV9|NA|14|NA|TRBJ1-1
CASSPRRTEHEAFF
TGTGCCAGCAGCCCCCGGAGGACGGAGCATGAAGCTTTCTTT
>TRBV4-3|NA|14|many|TRBJ2-3
CASSQDPGTDTQYF
TGCGCCAGCAGCCAAGATCCAGGGACAGATACGCAGTATTTT
>TRBV3-2|NA|17|NA|TRBJ2-3
CASSRSGQVHSTDTQYF
TGTGCCAGCAGCCGTTCAGGACAGGTCCATAGCACAGATACGCAGTATTTT
>TRBV20-1|TRBD2|14|few|TRBJ2-1
CSASGGNSYNEQFF
TGCAGTGCTAGCGGGGGGAACTCCTACAATGAGCAGTTCTTC
>TRBV4-3|NA|16|NA|TRBJ2-1
CASSQVATYSYNEQFF
TGCGCCAGCAGCCAAGTTGCGACCTACTCCTACAATGAGCAGTTCTTC
>TRBV9|TRBD1|16|few|TRBJ2-7
CASSVSTGTGGHEQYF
TGTGCCAGCAGCGTCTCCACCGGGACAGGGGGCCACGAGCAGTACTTC
>TRBV24-1|TRBD1|20|many|TRBJ1-2
CATGPRRNLWDRGSPYGYTF
TGTGCCACCGGCCCCCGTCGCAACCTATGGGACAGGGGATCCCCCTATGGCTACACCTTC
>TRBV5-1|NA|16|few|TRBJ2-1
CASSSIYSSSYNEQFF
TGCGCCAGCAGCTCCATTTACTCGAGCTCCTACAATGAGCAGTTCTTC
>TRBV5-1|NA|14|many|TRBJ2-7
CASSLDSGGYEQYF
TGCGCCAGCAGCTTGGATAGCGGTGGATACGAGCAGTACTTC
>TRBV4-1|NA|16|few|TRBJ1-5
CASSQEGGYSNQPQHF
TGCGCCAGCAGCCAAGAGGGGGGCTATAGCAATCAGCCCCAGCATTTT
>TRBV5-4|NA|14|NA|TRBJ2-1
CASSLRGVLGEQFF
TGTGCCAGCAGCTTAAGGGGGGTCTTAGGTGAGCAGTTCTTC
>TRBV11-2|NA|14|few|TRBJ2-2
CASSLTGDTGELFF
TGTGCCAGCAGCTTAACGGGAGACACCGGGGAGCTGTTTTTT